This T cell receptor (beta chain) was sequenced during a study of beta chain features in type 1 diabetes. Study outcomes and limitations: A greater similarity of naive, central memory and Treg TCRB repertoires was seen among patients than among healthy donors. All four CD4+ subsets of Type 1 diabetes patients contained TCRB CDR3s that were moderately but significantly shorter.

Remarks on this clone: Its antigen is as yet unknown.

Sequenced material consisted of expressed TCRB transcripts (all of the isolated RNA was reverse transcribed). The protocol was immunoSEQ multiplex PCR, while the TCRdb copy is restricted to in-frame clones and leaves out a portion. Of a few hundred thousand clones in the sample, 8.5% to 10% were seen once. Every donor had blood drawn once into heparin, roughly 120 mL on average. V lost 6 bases to trimming and J lost 6 bases; unmatched junction nucleotides: 12. In germline, CDR1 is ENHRY, CDR2 SYGVKD. The CDR3 extends over 15 amino acids. Sample: central memory CD4+ T cells from blood. The source of this sequence is a man in his thirties or forties with type 1 diabetes. V and J are TRBV10-3 and TRBJ1-2; 8 nucleotides line up with TRBD1. CDR3 coding DNA: TGTGCCATCAGCGATTTGGGGGCGACAGGGGATGGCTACACCTTC. This sequence encodes CAISDLGATGDGYTF.